The clone carrying this TCR beta chain was picked up a small number of times. What it binds is unknown. This specimen comes from a study of response to subunit inactivated influenza vaccine. TCRdb recomputed calls from the RT-PCR reads with MiXCR, one row per CDR3 protein. The repertoire holds 590,000 or so distinct CDR3 sequences, 14% seen once, with 6.5% to 8% in the top ten. General study results and limits: That few new T cells are recruited by each seasonal influenza vaccination was the authors' suggestion.

Germline assignment: CDR1 SGHRS and CDR2 YFSETQ. CDR3 size: 14 residues. The ends lost 5 bases at V and 3 bases at J; junction bases unmatched: 3. This sequence originates from a man aged 45-60 years who received an inactivated influenza vaccine. The sample in question was PBMCs from blood, obtained approximately 15 days before vaccination. V and J are TRBV5-1 and TRBJ2-3, with 10 bases matching TRBD1. This CDR3 is CASRPDRGTDTQYF. The CDR3 nucleotides read TGCGCCAGCAGACCGGACAGGGGGACAGATACGCAGTATTTT.